The 21 T cell receptor beta chains listed next were all sequenced from one sample in a study of shared clonotypes between healthy human individuals. Sequencing was performed with immunoSEQ multiplex PCR; in TCRdb, only in-frame clones are kept and a portion is missing. The repertoire holds about 680,000 clones, with 73% as singletons. Sequencing used memory CD4+ T cells sorted from blood. Subset denoted: CD45RA-negative fraction. Receptors originate from a woman aged 30 to 39 in good health.

This clone was picked up a small number of times. The same CDR3 can be traced to other DNA sequences in this sample. This rearrangement joins TRBV11-2 to TRBJ1-3; no definite D call. This CDR3 is 15 amino acids long. Germline CDR1 SGHAT, CDR2 FQNNGV. Trimming shortened V by 1 base and J by 2 bases, and 9 bases separated the two germline ends. In DNA, the CDR3 is TGTGCCAGCAGCTTAGTTTCGGGAGCTGGAAACACCATATATTTT. Translation gives CASSLVSGAGNTIYF.

This sequence joins TRBV19 and TRBJ1-2, with D possibly TRBD1 on 6 matching bases. Germline CDR1 is LNHDA and CDR2 is SQIVND (reference sequence). Deletions cut 1 base from V and 3 bases from J, with 9 bases between. This CDR3 comprises 14 residues. For the CDR3, the DNA is TGTGCCAGTAGTATAGGCAGGGGCGACTATGGCTACACCTTC. It encodes CASSIGRGDYGYTF.

J is TRBJ2-7 and V is TRBV6-5; 10 nucleotides match TRBD2. Germline V CDR1 and CDR2: MNHEY, SVGAGI. V lost 7 bases and J lost 6; bases outside the gene matches: 9. The CDR3 is made up of 14 amino acids. CDR3 protein: CASTASGSFFEQYF. The CDR3 nucleotides read TGTGCCAGCACCGCTAGCGGGAGTTTTTTCGAGCAGTACTTC.

This rearrangement joins TRBV5-1 to TRBJ2-3; a possible D gene is TRBD2 (6 bases). In germline, CDR1 is SGHRS, CDR2 YFSETQ. This CDR3 contains 14 residues. The V end was cut by 0 bases, the J end by 4 bases, with 9 bases between. For the CDR3, the DNA is TGCGCCAGCAGCTTGGCGACGGGAGCAGATACGCAGTATTTT. Translated: CASSLATGADTQYF. The variable domain in full, with the rest retrieved from reference TRBV5-1 and TRBJ2-3, is KAGVTQTPRYLIKTRGQQVTLSCSPISGHRSVSWYQQTPGQGLQFLFEYFSETQRNKGNFPGRFSGRQFSNSRSEMNVSTLELGDSALYLCASSLATGADTQYFGPGTRLTVL.

This clone was detected only a few times. The chain is built from TRBV19 and TRBJ2-7, with TRBD1 matching over 9 bases. The V gene's germline CDR1 is LNHDA and CDR2 SQIVND (reference sequence). Trimming took 5 bases from V and 5 from J; bases not matched to a gene: 7. The CDR3 covers 14 residues. The DNA of the CDR3 is TGTGCCAGTAGTCGCCGGACAGGGGAAAACGAGCAGTACTTC. Translation: CASSRRTGENEQYF. The full variable domain, rest sourced from reference TRBV19 and TRBJ2-7, is DGGITQSPKYLFRKEGQNVTLSCEQNLNHDAMYWYRQDPGQGLRLIYYSQIVNDFQKGDIAEGYSVSREKKESFPLTVTSAQKNPTAFYLCASSRRTGENEQYFGPGTRLTVT.

This chain connects TRBV6-5 to TRBJ2-1; 8 nucleotides line up with TRBD1. V lost 10 bases and J lost 7; bases outside the gene matches: 9. This CDR3 region has 13 residues. Germline assignment: CDR1 MNHEY and CDR2 SVGAGI. CDR3 nucleotide sequence: TGTGCCACCACCGGGGACAGGTCAAATGAGCAGTTCTTC. Protein: CATTGDRSNEQFF.

The chain carries TRBV9 and TRBJ1-5; TRBD1 aligns across 7 bases. This CDR3 has 19 amino acids. J was trimmed by 9 bases and V by 2 bases; bases with no gene match: 23. Germline V CDR1 and CDR2: SGDLS, YYNGEE. CDR3 loop: CASSVLWVSDRVLGLPQHF. CDR3 coding DNA: TGTGCCAGCAGCGTTTTATGGGTGAGCGACAGGGTTCTAGGGTTGCCCCAGCATTTT.

This clone showed up just a few times. This chain connects TRBV6-6 to TRBJ2-7; 8 bases fit TRBD2. The germline V gene encodes CDR1 MNHNY and CDR2 SVGAGI (reference sequence). V gave up 3 bases and J gave up 4 bases; unmatched junction bases: 8. The CDR3 runs to 15 residues. The CDR3 DNA is TGTGCCAGCAGTTATGGGGCGGGAGGTCTATACGAGCAGTACTTC. Translated, it gives CASSYGAGGLYEQYF.

CDR3 region: CASSGDGNYGYTF. The CDR3 DNA follows: TGTGCCAGCAGTGGCGACGGAAACTATGGCTACACCTTC. The chain combines TRBV2 with TRBJ1-2; D is ambiguous. The V gene lost 4 bases and the J gene lost 2 bases, with 8 bases spanning the gap. The CDR3 extends over 13 amino acids. CDR1 is SNHLY, CDR2 FYNNEI, per germline. Full variable domain (rest looked up from reference TRBV2 and TRBJ1-2): EPEVTQTPSHQVTQMGQEVILRCVPISNHLYFYWYRQILGQKVEFLVSFYNNEISEKSEIFDDQFSVERPDGSNFTLKIRSTKLEDSAMYFCASSGDGNYGYTFGSGTRLTVV.

In its sample, this clone was seen once. The sample has other DNA sequences that encode this CDR3 too. This chain uses TRBV5-1 with TRBJ2-3; D may be TRBD2 (7 bases). The ends were cut back, 2 bases at V and 4 bases at J, with 11 bases in the middle. This CDR3 has 14 residues. Germline CDR1 is SGHRS and CDR2 is YFSETQ. The CDR3 protein is CASSFGGRADTQYF. In nucleotides, the CDR3 is TGCGCCAGCAGCTTCGGGGGGCGAGCAGATACGCAGTATTTT.

The CDR3 is CASSARTTENYGYTF. The CDR3 nucleotides are TGTGCCAGCAGTGCTCGTACAACCGAAAACTATGGCTACACCTTC. V usage is TRBV25-1 and J usage is TRBJ1-2; D uncertain. This CDR3 is built from 15 residues. V gave up 4 bases and J gave up 2 bases, with 14 bases separating them. Germline CDR1 MGHDK, CDR2 SYGVNS.

This clone has more than one count but fewer than ten. V usage is TRBV28 and J usage is TRBJ1-2; D unresolved. Trimming removed 6 bases at V and 0 bases at J, with 11 bases between. Germline values: CDR1 MDHEN, CDR2 SYDVKM. This CDR3 is 14 amino acids long. CDR3 protein: CASSSREPNYGYTF. The CDR3 nucleotides are TGTGCCAGCAGCAGCCGGGAACCTAACTATGGCTACACCTTC.

Only a few counts were recorded for this clone. The chain links TRBV25-1 to TRBJ2-1; D possibly corresponds to TRBD1 (5 bases). The CDR3 runs 16 residues. V was pared by 1 base and J by 0 bases, with 10 bases between. Germline-derived CDR1 and CDR2 are MGHDK and SYGVNS. CDR3 residues: CASSESGLSSYNEQFF. For the CDR3, the DNA is TGTGCCAGCAGTGAATCAGGGTTGAGCTCCTACAATGAGCAGTTCTTC.

The chain links TRBV18 to TRBJ2-5, with 11 nucleotides matching TRBD2. CDR1 is KGHSH, CDR2 LQKENI, per germline. The junction had 16 bases not matched to a gene; V was cut back by 3 bases and J by 4 bases. This CDR3 is built from 19 residues. CDR3 region: CASSPQMTSGATGAETQYF. The CDR3 DNA reads as TGTGCCAGCTCACCCCAGATGACTAGCGGGGCAACGGGGGCAGAGACCCAGTACTTC.

The chain is built from TRBV6-1 and TRBJ1-1; D might be TRBD1 (5 bases). Germline V gives CDR1 MNHNS, CDR2 SASEGT. Between the trimmed V and J ends, which lost 1 base and 4 bases, there was a span of 13 bases. This CDR3 contains 15 residues. CDR3 sequence reads: CASSEEGGARTEAFF. CDR3 coding DNA: TGTGCCAGCAGTGAAGAGGGCGGGGCACGCACTGAAGCTTTCTTT.

The genes are TRBV2 and TRBJ1-5; weak D call: TRBD1 (6 bases). Per the germline V gene, CDR1 is SNHLY and CDR2 is FYNNEI. With 2 bases removed from V and 7 bases from J, the gap between germline ends came to 15 bases. This CDR3 has 15 amino acids. CDR3 sequence reads: CASSEWQGSRQPQHF. CDR3 bases: TGTGCCAGCAGTGAATGGCAGGGGTCCCGGCAGCCCCAGCATTTT.

V usage is TRBV4-1 and J usage is TRBJ2-5; 7 bases agree with TRBD2. The CDR3 length is 20 residues. The V gene end was trimmed by 4 bases and the J gene end by 2 bases; junction bases not matched to a gene: 22. Germline V CDR1 and CDR2: MGHRA, YSYEKL. The DNA of the CDR3 is TGCGCCAGCAGCCGCCACGACTCAAAGCGGGGTAGAGGTGGGCAAGAGACCCAGTACTTC. Residues: CASSRHDSKRGRGGQETQYF.

The V and J genes are TRBV15 and TRBJ2-3, with 8 bases lining up with TRBD2. Germline CDR1 is LNHNV and CDR2 is YYDKDF (reference sequence). This CDR3 spans 18 amino acids. The V and J ends lost 2 bases and 2 bases, in that order; junction bases with no gene match: 12. The chain's CDR3 is CATSRKPRGGRPTDTQYF. The CDR3 coding sequence is TGTGCCACCAGCAGAAAACCTAGGGGCGGGAGGCCCACAGATACGCAGTATTTT.

This clone was detected a few times. The rearrangement uses TRBV5-6 and TRBJ2-3; 8 positions agree with TRBD2. This CDR3 contains 13 residues. The germline V gene has CDR1 SGHDT and CDR2 YYEEEE. The CDR3 nucleotides read TGTGCTACCCGGGGACTAGGGGCAGATACGCAGTATTTT. Translated: CATRGLGADTQYF.

The chain has TRBV5-4 and TRBJ2-3, with D perhaps TRBD1 or TRBD2 (6 bases each). The CDR3 length is 17 residues. V lost 4 bases, J lost 1 base, and 19 bases lay in between. CDR1 is SGHNT, CDR2 YYREEE, per germline (reference sequence). In DNA form, the CDR3 reads TGTGCCAGCAGCCGAGAATTTGGGGGGCCCGGCACAGATACGCAGTATTTT. Protein: CASSREFGGPGTDTQYF.

The rearrangement uses TRBV5-1 and TRBJ2-1; 9 bases are shared with TRBD1. The CDR3 is made up of 15 amino acids. V was pared by 5 bases and J by 1 base, with 4 bases of the junction left unmatched. Looked up from germline, CDR1 is SGHRS and CDR2 is YFSETQ. The CDR3 DNA sequence: TGCGCCAGCAGTATCGGACAGGGGTCCTACAATGAGCAGTTCTTC. Protein: CASSIGQGSYNEQFF.